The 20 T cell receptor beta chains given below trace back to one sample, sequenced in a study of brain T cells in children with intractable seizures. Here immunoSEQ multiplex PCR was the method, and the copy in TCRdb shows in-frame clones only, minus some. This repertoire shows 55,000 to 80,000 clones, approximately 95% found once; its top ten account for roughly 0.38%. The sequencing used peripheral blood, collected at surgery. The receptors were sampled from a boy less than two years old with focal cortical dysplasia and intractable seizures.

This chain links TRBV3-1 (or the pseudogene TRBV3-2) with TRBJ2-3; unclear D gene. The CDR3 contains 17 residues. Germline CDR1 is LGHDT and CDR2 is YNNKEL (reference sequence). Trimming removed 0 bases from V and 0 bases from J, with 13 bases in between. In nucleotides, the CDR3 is TGTGCCAGCAGCCAAGAAAGTATTCACAGAAGCACAGATACGCAGTATTTT. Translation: CASSQESIHRSTDTQYF.

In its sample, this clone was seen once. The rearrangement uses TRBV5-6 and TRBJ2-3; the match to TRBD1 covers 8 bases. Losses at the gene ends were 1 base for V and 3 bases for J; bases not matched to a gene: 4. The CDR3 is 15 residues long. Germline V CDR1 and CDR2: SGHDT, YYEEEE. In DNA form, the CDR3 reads TGTGCCAGCAGCTTGACAGGGGGTGGAACAGATACGCAGTATTTT. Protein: CASSLTGGGTDTQYF.

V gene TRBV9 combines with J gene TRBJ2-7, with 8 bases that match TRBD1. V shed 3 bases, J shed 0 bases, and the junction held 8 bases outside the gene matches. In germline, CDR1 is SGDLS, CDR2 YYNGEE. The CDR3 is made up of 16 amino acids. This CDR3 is CASSAEPGQVSYEQYF. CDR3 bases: TGTGCCAGCAGCGCGGAGCCGGGACAGGTCTCCTACGAGCAGTACTTC.

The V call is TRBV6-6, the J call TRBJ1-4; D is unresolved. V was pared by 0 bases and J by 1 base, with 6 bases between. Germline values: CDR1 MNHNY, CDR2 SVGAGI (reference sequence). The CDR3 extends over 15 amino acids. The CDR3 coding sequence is TGTGCCAGCAGTTACTCGACCCTAACTAATGAAAAACTGTTTTTT. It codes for CASSYSTLTNEKLFF.

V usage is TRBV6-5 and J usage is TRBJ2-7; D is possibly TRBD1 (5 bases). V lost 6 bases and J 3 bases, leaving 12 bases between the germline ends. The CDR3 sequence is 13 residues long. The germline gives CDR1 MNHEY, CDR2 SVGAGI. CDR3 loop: CASRRGRDYEQYF. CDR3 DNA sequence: TGTGCCAGCAGACGTGGCAGGGACTACGAGCAGTACTTC.

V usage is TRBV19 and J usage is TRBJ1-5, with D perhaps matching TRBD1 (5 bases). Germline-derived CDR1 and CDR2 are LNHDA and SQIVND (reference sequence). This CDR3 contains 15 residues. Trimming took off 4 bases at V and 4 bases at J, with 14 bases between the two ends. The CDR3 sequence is CASSRGRSGNQPQHF. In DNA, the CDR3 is TGTGCCAGTAGTAGGGGACGGTCGGGAAATCAGCCCCAGCATTTT. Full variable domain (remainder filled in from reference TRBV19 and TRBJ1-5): DGGITQSPKYLFRKEGQNVTLSCEQNLNHDAMYWYRQDPGQGLRLIYYSQIVNDFQKGDIAEGYSVSREKKESFPLTVTSAQKNPTAFYLCASSRGRSGNQPQHFGDGTRLSIL.

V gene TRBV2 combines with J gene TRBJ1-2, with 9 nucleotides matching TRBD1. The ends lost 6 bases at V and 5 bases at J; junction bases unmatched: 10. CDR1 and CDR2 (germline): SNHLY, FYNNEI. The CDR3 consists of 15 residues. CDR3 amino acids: CASRAWDRDDYGYTF. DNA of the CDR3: TGTGCCAGCAGGGCTTGGGACAGGGATGATTATGGCTACACCTTC.

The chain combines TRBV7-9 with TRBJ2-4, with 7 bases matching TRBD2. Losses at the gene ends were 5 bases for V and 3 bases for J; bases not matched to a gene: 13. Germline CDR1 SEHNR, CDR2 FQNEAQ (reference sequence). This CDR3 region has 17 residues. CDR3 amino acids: CASSPNMGGDDKNIQYF. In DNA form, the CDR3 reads TGTGCCAGCAGCCCTAATATGGGAGGGGACGACAAAAACATTCAGTACTTC.

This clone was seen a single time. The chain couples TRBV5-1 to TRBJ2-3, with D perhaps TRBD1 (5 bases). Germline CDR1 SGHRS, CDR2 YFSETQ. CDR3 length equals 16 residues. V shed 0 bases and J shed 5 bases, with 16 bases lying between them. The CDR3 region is CASSLVGAGGVDTQYF. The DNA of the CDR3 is TGCGCCAGCAGCTTGGTTGGGGCCGGTGGTGTAGATACGCAGTATTTT.

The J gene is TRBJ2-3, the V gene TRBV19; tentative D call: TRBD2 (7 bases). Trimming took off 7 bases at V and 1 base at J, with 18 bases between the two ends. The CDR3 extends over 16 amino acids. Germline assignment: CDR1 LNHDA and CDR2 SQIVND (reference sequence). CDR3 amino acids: CASTGGSYTGTDTQYF. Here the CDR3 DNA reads TGTGCCAGTACGGGGGGCTCTTACACTGGCACAGATACGCAGTATTTT.

CDR3 DNA sequence: TGTGCCAGTAGTTTTTCAGGGCCGAACACCGGGGAGCTGTTTTTT. Amino acids: CASSFSGPNTGELFF. This chain links TRBV19 with TRBJ2-2; possible D gene TRBD1, 5 bases. Germline CDR1 is LNHDA and CDR2 is SQIVND (reference sequence). CDR3 length: 15 residues. V was pared by 5 bases and J by 0 bases, with 10 bases between.

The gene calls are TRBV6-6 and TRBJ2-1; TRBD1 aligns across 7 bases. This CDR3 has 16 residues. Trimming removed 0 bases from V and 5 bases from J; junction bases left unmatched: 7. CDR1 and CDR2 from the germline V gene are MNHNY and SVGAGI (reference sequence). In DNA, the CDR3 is TGTGCCAGCAGTTACTCATTCAGGGGGATAAACAATGAGCAGTTCTTC. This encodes CASSYSFRGINNEQFF.

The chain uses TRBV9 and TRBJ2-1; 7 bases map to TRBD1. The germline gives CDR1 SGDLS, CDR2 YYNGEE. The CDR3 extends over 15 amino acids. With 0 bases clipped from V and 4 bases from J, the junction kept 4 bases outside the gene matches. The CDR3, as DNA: TGTGCCAGCAGCGTAGACGGGACAGAGTACAATGAGCAGTTCTTC. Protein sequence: CASSVDGTEYNEQFF.

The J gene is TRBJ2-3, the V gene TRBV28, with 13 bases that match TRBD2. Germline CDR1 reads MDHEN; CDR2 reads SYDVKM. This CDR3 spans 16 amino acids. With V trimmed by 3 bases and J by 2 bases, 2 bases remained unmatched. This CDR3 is CASSLTSGRYTDTQYF. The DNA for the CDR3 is TGTGCCAGCAGTTTGACTAGCGGGAGGTACACAGATACGCAGTATTTT.

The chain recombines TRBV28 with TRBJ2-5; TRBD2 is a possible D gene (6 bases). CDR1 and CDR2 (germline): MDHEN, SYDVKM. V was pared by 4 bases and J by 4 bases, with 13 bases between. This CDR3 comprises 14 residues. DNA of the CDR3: TGTGCCAGCAGTTACGGGTTCGGGAGAGAGACCCAGTACTTC. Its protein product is CASSYGFGRETQYF.

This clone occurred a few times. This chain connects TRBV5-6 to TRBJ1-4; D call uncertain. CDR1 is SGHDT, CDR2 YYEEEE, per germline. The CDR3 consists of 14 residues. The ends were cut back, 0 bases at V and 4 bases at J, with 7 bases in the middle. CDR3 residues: CASSLGRSNEKLFF. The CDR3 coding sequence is TGTGCCAGCAGCTTGGGCAGGAGTAATGAAAAACTGTTTTTT.

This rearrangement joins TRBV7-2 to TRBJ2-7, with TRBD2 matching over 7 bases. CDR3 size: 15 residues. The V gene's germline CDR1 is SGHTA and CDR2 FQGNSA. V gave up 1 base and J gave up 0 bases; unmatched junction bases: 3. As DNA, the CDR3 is TGTGCCAGCAGCTTAGGCGGGAGCCTCTCCTACGAGCAGTACTTC. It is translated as CASSLGGSLSYEQYF.

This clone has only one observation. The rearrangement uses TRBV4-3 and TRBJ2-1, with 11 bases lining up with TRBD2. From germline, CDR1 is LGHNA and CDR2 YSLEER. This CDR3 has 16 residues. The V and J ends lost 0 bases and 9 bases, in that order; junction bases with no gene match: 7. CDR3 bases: TGCGCCAGCAGCCAAGAAATCACTAGCGGGAGTACTGAGCAGTTCTTC. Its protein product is CASSQEITSGSTEQFF.

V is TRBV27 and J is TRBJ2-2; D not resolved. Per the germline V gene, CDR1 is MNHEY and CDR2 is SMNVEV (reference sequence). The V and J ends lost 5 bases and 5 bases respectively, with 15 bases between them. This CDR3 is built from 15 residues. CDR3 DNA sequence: TGTGCCAGCAGTCGAACACCAAGCGTTACCGGGGAGCTGTTTTTT. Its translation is CASSRTPSVTGELFF.

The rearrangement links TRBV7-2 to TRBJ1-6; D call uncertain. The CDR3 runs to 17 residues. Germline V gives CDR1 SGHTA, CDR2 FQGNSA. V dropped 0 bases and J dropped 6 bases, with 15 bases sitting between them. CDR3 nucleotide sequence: TGTGCCAGCAGCTTAGCAATAGATCCCAGGTTTAATTCACCCCTCCACTTT. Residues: CASSLAIDPRFNSPLHF.